The clone carrying this TCR beta chain was counted ten times or more. Its antigen is undetermined. This record belongs to a study of T cells in Graves' hyperthyroidism and ophthalmopathy. With 6 bases removed from V and 0 bases from J, the gap between germline ends came to 12 bases. Germline CDR1 SEHNR, CDR2 FQNEAQ (reference sequence). The CDR3 totals 16 residues. Study conclusions and caveats: Blood also carried most thyroid clonotypes expanded above 0.001.

Patients aged 18 to 65 with hyperthyroidism were newly diagnosed, with duration under 2 months. Diagnostic assessment was based on clinical symptoms, serum thyroxine and TRAb, thyroid ultrasound and orbital computed tomography. RNA transcripts were the template for amplifying TCR beta CDR3 regions. When the TCR CDR3 underwent first-round RT-PCR, the HTBI primer set was used. TCRdb recomputed calls from the multiplex PCR reads with MiXCR, one row per CDR3 protein. The sample shows 250,000 or so distinct CDR3 sequences, about 14% of them seen only once. The chain carries TRBV7-9 and TRBJ1-6; D may be TRBD1 (5 bases). Source material: blood. This sequence originates from a woman aged 40 to 55 with Graves' hyperthyroidism that later progressed to Graves' ophthalmopathy. CDR3 protein: CASSWDQSSYNSPLHF. The CDR3 coding sequence is TGTGCCAGCAGTTGGGACCAGAGCTCCTATAATTCACCCCTCCACTTT.